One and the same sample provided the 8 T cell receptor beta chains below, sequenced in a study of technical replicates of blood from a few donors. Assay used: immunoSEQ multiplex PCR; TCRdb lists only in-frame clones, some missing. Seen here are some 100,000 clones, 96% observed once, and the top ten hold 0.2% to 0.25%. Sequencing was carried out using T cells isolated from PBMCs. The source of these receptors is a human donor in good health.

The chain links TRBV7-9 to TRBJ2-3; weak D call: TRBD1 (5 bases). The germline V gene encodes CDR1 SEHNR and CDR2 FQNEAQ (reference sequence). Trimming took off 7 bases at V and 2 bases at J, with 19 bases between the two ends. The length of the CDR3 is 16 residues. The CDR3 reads CASTPLGALLTDTQYF. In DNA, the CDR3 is TGTGCCAGCACCCCTCTAGGGGCCCTCCTCACAGATACGCAGTATTTT.

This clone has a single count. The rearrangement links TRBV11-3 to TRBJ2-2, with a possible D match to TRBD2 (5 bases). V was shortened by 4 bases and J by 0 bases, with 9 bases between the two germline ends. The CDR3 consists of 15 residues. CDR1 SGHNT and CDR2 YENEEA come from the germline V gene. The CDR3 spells CASSYRDTNTGELFF. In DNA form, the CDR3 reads TGTGCCAGCAGCTACCGGGATACGAACACCGGGGAGCTGTTTTTT.

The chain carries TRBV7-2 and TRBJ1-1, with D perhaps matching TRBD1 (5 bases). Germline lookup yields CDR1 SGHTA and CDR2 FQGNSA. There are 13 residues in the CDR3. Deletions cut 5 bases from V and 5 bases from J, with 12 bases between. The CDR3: CASSGQGGTEAFF. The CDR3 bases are TGTGCCAGCAGCGGCCAGGGTGGTACTGAAGCTTTCTTT.

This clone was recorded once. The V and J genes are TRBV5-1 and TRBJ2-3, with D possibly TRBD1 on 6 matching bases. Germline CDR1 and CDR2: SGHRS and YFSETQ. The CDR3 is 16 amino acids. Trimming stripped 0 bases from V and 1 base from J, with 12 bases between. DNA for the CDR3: TGCGCCAGCAGCTTGGGGTTGAGACAGGGCACAGATACGCAGTATTTT. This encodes CASSLGLRQGTDTQYF.

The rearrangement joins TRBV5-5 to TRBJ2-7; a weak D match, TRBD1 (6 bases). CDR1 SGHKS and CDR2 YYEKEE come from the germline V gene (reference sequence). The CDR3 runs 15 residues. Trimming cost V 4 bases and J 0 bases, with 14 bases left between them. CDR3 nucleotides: TGTGCCAGCAGCCAGCAGGGGACAAGCTCCTACGAGCAGTACTTC. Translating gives CASSQQGTSSYEQYF.

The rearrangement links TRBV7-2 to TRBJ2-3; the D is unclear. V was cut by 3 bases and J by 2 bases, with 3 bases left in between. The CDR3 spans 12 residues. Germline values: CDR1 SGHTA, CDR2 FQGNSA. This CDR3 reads CASSLYTDTQYF. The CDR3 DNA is TGTGCCAGCAGCTTGTACACAGATACGCAGTATTTT. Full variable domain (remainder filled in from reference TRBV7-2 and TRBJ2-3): GAGVSQSPSNKVTEKGKDVELRCDPISGHTALYWYRQSLGQGLEFLIYFQGNSAPDKSGLPSDRFSAERTGGSVSTLTIQRTQQEDSAVYLCASSLYTDTQYFGPGTRLTVL.

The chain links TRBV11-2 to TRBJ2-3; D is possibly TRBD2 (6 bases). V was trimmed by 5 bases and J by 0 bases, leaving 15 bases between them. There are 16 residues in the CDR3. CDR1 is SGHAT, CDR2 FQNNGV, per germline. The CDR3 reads CASSRMGGMSTDTQYF. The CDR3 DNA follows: TGTGCCAGCAGCCGAATGGGAGGCATGAGCACAGATACGCAGTATTTT.

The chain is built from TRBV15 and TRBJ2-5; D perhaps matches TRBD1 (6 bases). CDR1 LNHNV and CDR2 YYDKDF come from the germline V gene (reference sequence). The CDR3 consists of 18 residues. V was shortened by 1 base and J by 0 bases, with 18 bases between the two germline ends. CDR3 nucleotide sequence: TGTGCCACCAGCAGAGTCCGGACAGACGTAAAGTACCAAGAGACCCAGTACTTC. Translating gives CATSRVRTDVKYQETQYF.